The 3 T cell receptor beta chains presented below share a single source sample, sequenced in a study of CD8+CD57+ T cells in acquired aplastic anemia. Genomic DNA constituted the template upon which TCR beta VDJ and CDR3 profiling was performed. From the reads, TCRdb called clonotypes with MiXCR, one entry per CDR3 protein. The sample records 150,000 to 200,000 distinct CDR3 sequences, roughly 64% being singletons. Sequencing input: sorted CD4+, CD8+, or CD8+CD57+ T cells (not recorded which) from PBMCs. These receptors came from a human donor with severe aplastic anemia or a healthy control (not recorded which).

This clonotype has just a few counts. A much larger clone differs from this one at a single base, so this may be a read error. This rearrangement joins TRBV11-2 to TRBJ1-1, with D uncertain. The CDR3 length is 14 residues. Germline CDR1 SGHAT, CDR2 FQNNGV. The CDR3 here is CASSLGGLNAEAFF. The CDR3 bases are TGTGCCAGCAGCTTAGGGGGATTGAACGCTGAAGCTTTCTTT.

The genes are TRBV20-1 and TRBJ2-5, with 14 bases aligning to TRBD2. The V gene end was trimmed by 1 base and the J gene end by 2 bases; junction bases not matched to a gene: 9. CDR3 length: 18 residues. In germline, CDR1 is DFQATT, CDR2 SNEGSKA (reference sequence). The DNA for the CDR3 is TGCAGTGCTAGAGGTAGCTCGACTAGCGGGGGGGCTCAAGAGACCCAGTACTTC. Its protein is CSARGSSTSGGAQETQYF.

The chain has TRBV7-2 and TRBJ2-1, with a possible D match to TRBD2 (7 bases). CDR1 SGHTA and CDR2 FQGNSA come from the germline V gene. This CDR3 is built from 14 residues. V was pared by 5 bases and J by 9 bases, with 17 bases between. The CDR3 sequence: CASSDPRGASEQFF. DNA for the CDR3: TGTGCCAGCAGCGACCCTCGGGGGGCAAGTGAGCAGTTCTTC.